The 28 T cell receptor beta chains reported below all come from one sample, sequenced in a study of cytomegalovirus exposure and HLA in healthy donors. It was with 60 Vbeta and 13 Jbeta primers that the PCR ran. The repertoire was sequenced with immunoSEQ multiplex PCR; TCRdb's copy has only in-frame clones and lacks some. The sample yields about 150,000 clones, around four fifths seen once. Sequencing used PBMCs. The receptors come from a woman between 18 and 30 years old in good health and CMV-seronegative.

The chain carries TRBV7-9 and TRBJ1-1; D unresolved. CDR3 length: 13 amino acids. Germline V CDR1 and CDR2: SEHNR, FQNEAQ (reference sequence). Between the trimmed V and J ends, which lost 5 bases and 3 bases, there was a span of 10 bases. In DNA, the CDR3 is TGTGCCAGCAGCCCCCGAGGAGACACTGAAGCTTTCTTT. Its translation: CASSPRGDTEAFF.

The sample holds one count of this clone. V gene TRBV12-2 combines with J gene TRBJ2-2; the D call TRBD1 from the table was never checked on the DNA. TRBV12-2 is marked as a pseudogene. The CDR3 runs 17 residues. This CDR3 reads CASRLPQDRGHGGELFF. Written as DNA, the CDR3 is TGTGCAAGTCGCTTACCCCAGGACAGGGGGCATGGCGGGGAGCTGTTTTTT.

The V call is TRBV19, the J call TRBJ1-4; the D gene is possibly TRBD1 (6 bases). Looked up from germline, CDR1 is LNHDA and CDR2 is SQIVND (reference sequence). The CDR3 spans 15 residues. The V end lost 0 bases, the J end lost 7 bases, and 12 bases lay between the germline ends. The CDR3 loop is CASSIEHRVSEKLFF. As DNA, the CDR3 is TGTGCCAGTAGTATAGAGCACAGGGTGAGTGAAAAACTGTTTTTT.

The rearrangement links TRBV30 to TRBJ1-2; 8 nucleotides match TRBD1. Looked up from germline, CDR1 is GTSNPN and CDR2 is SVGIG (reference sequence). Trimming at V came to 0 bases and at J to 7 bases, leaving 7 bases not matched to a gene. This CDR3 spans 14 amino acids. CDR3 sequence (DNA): TGTGCCTGGAGTGTAGGGCAGGGGGCTCTTGGCTACACCTTC. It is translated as CAWSVGQGALGYTF.

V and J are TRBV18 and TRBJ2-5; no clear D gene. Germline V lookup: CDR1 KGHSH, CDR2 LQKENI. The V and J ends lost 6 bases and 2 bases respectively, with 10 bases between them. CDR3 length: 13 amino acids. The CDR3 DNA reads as TGTGCCAGCTCCCCCCCTGTGCAAGAGACCCAGTACTTC. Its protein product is CASSPPVQETQYF.

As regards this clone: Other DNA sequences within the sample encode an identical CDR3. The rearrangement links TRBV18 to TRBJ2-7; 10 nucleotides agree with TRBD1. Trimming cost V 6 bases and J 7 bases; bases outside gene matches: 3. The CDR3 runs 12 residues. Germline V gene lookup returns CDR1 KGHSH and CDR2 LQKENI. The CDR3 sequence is CASSGDRGEQYF. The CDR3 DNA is TGTGCCAGCTCGGGGGACAGGGGTGAGCAGTACTTC.

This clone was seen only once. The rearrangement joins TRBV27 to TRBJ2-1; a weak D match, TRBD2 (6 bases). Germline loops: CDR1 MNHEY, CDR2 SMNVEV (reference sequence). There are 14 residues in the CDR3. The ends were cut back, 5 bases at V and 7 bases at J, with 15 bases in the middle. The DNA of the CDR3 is TGTGCCAGCAGTCCTCGGGCAGGAGGGAATGAGCAGTTCTTC. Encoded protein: CASSPRAGGNEQFF.

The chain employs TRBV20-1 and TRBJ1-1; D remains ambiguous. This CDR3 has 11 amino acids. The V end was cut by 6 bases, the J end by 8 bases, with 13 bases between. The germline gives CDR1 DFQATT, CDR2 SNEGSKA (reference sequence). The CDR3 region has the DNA TGCAGTGCCCGAGGTATGGCCGAAGCTTTCTTT. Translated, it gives CSARGMAEAFF.

The CDR3 loop is CASSQVGGSQYF. The DNA of the CDR3 is TGCGCCAGCAGCCAAGTGGGGGGGTCGCAGTACTTC. V and J are TRBV4-1 and TRBJ2-7; TRBD2 matches 7 bases. The germline CDR1 and CDR2 sequences are MGHRA and YSYEKL. Trimming cost V 1 base and J 9 bases; bases outside gene matches: 3. The CDR3 consists of 12 residues.

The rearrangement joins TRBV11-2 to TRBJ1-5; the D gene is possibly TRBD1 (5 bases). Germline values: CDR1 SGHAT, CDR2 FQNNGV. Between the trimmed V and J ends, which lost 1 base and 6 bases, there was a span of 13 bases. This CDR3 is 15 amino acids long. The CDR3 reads CASSLGRGGGQPQHF. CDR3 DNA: TGTGCCAGCAGCTTAGGGAGGGGAGGCGGTCAGCCCCAGCATTTT.

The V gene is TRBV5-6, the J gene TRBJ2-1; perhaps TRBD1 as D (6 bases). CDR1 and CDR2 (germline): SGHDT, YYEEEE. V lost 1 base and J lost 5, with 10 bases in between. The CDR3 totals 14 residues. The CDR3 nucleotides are TGTGCCAGCAGCTTGCCAGGGGCGAACAATGAGCAGTTCTTC. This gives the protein CASSLPGANNEQFF.

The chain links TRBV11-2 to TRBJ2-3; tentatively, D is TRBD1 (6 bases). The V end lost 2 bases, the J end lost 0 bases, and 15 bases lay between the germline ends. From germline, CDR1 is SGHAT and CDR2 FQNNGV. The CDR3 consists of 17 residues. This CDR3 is CASSLRTAPLSTDTQYF. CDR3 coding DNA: TGTGCCAGCAGCTTAAGGACAGCCCCCCTTAGCACAGATACGCAGTATTTT.

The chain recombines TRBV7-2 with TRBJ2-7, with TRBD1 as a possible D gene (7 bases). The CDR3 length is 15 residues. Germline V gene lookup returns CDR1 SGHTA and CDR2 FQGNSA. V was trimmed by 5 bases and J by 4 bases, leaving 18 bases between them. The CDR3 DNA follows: TGTGCCAGCAGCATCGAGGAGGGGGCGGCATACGAGCAGTACTTC. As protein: CASSIEEGAAYEQYF.

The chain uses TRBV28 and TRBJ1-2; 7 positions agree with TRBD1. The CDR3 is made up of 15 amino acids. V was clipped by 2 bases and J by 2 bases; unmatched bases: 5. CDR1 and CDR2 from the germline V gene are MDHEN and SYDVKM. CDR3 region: CASSLGQGGNYGYTF. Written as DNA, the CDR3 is TGTGCCAGCAGTTTAGGGCAGGGGGGAAACTATGGCTACACCTTC.

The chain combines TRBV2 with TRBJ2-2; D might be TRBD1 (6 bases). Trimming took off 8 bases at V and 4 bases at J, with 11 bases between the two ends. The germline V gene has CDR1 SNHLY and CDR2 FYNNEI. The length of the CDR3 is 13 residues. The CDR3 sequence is CASGGQTTGELFF. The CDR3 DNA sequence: TGTGCCAGCGGGGGACAAACCACCGGGGAGCTGTTTTTT.

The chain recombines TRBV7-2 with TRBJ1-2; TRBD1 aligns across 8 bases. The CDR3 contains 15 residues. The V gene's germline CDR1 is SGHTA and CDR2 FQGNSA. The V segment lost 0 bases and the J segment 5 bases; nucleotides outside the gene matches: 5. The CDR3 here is CASSLASGQAYGYTF. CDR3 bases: TGTGCCAGCAGCTTAGCCTCGGGACAGGCATATGGCTACACCTTC.

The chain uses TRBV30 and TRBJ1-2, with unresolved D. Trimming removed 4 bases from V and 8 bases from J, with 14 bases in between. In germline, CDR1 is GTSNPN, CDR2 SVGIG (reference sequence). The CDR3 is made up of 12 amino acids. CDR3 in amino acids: CAWTPLGPGYTF. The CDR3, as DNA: TGTGCCTGGACGCCTCTAGGCCCGGGCTACACCTTC.

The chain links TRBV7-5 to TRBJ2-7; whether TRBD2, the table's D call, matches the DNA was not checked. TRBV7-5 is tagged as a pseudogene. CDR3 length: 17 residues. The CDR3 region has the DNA TGTGTCAGAAGCTTGAGTAGCGGGGGGCCGCTGATCTACGAGCAGTACTTC. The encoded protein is CVRSLSSGGPLIYEQYF.

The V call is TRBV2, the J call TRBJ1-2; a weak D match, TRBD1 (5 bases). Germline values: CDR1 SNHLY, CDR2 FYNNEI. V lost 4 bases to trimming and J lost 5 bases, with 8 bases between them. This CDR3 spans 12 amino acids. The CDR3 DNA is TGTGCCAGCAGTGCCTCAGGGTATGGCTACACCTTC. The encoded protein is CASSASGYGYTF.

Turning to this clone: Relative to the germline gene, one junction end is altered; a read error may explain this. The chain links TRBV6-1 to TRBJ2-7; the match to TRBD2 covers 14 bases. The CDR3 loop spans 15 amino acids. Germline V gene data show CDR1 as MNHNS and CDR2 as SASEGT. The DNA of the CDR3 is TGTGCCAGCAGGGAAGGACTAGCGGGGGGCTACGAGCAGTACTTC. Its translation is CASREGLAGGYEQYF.

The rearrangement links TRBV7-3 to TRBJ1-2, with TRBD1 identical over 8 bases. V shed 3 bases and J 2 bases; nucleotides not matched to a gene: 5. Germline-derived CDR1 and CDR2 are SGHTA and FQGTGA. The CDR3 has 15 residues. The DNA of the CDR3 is TGTGCCAGCAGCTTGACAGGGGCCACCAACTATGGCTACACCTTC. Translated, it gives CASSLTGATNYGYTF.

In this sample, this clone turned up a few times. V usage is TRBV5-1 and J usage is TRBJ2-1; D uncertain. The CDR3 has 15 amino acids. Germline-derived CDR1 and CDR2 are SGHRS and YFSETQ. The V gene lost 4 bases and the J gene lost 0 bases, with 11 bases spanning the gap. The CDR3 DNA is TGCGCCAGCAGCCCCAGGATCCTCTCCTACAATGAGCAGTTCTTC. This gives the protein CASSPRILSYNEQFF.

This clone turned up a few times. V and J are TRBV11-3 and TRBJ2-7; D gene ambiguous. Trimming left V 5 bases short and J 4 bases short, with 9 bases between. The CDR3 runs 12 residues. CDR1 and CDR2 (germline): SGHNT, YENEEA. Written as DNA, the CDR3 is TGTGCCAGCAGCGTCCAAACTTACGAGCAGTACTTC. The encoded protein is CASSVQTYEQYF.

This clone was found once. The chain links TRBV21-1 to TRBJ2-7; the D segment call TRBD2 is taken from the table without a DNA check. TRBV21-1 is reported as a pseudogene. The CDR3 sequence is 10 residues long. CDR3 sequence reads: CAGGSYEQYF. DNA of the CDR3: TGTGCAGGAGGATCCTACGAGCAGTACTTC.

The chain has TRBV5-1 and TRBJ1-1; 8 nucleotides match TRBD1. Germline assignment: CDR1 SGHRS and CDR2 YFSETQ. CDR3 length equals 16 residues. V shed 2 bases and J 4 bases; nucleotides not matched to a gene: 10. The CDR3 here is CASSLGQGLFPTEAFF. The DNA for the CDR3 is TGCGCCAGCAGCTTAGGACAGGGCCTTTTCCCCACTGAAGCTTTCTTT.

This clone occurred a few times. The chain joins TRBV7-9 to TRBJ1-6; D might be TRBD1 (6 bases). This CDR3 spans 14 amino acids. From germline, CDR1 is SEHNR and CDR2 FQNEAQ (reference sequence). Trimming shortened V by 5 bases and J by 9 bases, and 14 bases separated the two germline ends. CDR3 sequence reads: CASSESQGTSPLHF. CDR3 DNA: TGTGCCAGCAGCGAAAGTCAGGGGACTTCACCCCTCCACTTT.

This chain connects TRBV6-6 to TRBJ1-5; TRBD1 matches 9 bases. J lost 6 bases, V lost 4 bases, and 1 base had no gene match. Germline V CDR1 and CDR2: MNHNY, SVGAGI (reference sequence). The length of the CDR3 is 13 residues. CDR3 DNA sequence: TGTGCCAGCAGTTTGACAGGGGGTCAGCCCCAGCATTTT. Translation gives CASSLTGGQPQHF.

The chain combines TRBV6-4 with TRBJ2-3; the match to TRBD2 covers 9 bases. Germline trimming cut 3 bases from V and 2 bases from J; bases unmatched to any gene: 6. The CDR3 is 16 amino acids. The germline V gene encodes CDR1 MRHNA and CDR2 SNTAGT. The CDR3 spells CASSDGASGDTDTQYF. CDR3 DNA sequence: TGTGCCAGCAGTGATGGGGCTAGCGGGGACACAGATACGCAGTATTTT.